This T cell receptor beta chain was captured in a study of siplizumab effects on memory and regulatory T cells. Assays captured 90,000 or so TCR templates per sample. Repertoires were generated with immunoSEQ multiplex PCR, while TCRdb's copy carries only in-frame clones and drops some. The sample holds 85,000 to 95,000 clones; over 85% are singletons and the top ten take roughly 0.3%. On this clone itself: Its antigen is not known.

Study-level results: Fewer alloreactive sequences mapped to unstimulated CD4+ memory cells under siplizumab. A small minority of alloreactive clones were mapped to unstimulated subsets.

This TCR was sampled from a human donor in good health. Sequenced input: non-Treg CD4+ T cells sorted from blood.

The CDR3 loop reads CASSSAATNEKLFF. CDR3 DNA sequence: TGTGCCAGCAGCTCCGCGGCAACTAATGAAAAACTGTTTTTT. The chain joins TRBV5-4 to TRBJ1-4, with D hard to call. There are 14 residues in the CDR3. The germline V gene encodes CDR1 SGHNT and CDR2 YYREEE (reference sequence). V gave up 3 bases and J gave up 0 bases, with 6 bases separating them.